Sequencing of this T cell receptor (beta chain) was carried out in a study of blood T cell repertoires in COVID-19. Turning to the study itself: Italy, Spain and the United States were the sources of the convalescent and acute COVID-19 samples.

Repertoires were generated with immunoSEQ multiplex PCR, while TCRdb's copy carries only in-frame clones and drops some. The table includes some 100,000 clones, 88% detected once. Sequencing was carried out using peripheral blood. This receptor was taken from a woman of 80 years or more with active COVID-19.

The CDR3, as DNA: TGTGCCAGCAGCTTAGTAAGTTCTAGCGGGGCTTACGAGCAGTACTTC. This sequence encodes CASSLVSSSGAYEQYF. The chain links TRBV11-2 to TRBJ2-7, with TRBD2 matching 9 bases. This CDR3 spans 16 amino acids. Germline V gene data show CDR1 as SGHAT and CDR2 as FQNNGV. J gave up 4 bases and V 1 base, and 8 bases lay outside the gene matches.